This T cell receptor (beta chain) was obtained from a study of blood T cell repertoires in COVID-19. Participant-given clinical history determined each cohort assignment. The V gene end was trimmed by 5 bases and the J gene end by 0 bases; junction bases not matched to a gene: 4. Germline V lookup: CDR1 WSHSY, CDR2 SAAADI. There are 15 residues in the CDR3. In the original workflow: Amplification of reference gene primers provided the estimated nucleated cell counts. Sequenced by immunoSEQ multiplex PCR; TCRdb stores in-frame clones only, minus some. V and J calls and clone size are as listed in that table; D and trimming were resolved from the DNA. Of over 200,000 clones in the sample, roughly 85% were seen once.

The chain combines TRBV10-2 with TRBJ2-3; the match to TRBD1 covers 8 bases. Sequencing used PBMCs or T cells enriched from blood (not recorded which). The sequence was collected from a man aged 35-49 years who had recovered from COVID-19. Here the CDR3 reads CASSLRQGSTDTQYF. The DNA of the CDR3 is TGCGCCAGCAGTCTTAGACAGGGGAGCACAGATACGCAGTATTTT.